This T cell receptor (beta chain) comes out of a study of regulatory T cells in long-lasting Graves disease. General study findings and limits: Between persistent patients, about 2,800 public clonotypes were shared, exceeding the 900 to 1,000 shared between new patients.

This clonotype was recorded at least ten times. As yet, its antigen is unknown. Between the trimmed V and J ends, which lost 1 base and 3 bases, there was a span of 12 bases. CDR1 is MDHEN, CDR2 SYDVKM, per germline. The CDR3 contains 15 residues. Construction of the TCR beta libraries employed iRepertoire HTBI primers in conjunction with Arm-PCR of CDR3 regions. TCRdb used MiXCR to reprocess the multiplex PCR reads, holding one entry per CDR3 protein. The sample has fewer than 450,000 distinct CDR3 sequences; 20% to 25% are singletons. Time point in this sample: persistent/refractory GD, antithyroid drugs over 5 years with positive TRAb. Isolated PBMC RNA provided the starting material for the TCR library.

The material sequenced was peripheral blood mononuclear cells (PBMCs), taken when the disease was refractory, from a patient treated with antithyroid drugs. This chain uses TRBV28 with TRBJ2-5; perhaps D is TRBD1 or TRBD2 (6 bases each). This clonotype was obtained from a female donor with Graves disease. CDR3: CASSLSGALKETQYF. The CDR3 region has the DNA TGTGCCAGCAGTTTATCGGGGGCGCTTAAAGAGACCCAGTACTTC.